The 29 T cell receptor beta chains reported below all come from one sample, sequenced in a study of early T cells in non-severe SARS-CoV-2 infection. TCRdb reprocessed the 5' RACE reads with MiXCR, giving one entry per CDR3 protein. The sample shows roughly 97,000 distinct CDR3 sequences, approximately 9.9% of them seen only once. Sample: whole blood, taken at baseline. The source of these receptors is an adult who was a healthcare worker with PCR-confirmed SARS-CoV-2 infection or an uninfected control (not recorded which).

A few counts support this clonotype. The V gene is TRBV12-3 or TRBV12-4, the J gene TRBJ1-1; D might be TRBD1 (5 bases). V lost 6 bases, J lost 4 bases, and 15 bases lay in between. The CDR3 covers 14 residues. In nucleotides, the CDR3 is TGTGCCAGCAGCTACCAGGGCGGCGGCACTGAAGCTTTCTTT. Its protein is CASSYQGGGTEAFF.

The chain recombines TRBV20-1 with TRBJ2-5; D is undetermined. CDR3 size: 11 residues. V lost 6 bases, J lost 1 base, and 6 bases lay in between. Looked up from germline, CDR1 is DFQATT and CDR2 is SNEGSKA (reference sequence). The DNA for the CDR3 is TGCAGTGCGAGCTTCCAAGAGACCCAGTACTTC. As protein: CSASFQETQYF.

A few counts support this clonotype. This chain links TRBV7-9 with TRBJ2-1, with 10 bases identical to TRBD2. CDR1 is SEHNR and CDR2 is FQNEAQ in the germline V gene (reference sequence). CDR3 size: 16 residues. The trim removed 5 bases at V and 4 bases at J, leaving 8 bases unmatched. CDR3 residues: CASSPATSGKYNEQFF. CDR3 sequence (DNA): TGTGCCAGCAGCCCCGCCACTAGCGGGAAATACAATGAGCAGTTCTTC. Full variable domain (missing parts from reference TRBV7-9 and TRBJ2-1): DTGVSQNPRHKITKRGQNVTFRCDPISEHNRLYWYRQTLGQGPEFLTYFQNEAQLEKSRLLSDRFSAERPKGSFSTLEIQRTEQGDSAMYLCASSPATSGKYNEQFFGPGTRLTVL.

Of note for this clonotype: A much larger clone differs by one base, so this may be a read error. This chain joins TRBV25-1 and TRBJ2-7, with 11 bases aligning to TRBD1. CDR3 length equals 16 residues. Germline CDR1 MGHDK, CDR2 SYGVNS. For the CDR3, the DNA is TGTGCCAGCAGTGGCCTAACTGGACAGGGGGCAAGAGAGCAGAACTTC. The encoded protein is CASSGLTGQGAREQNF.

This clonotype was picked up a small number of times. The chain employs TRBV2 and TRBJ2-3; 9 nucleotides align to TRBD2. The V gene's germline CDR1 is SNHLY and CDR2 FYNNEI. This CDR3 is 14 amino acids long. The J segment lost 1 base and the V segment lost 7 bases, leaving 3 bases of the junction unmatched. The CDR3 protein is CASKGTSRTDTQYF. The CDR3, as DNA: TGTGCCAGCAAGGGGACTAGCCGCACAGATACGCAGTATTTT. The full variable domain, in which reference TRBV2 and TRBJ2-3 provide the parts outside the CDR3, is EPEVTQTPSHQVTQMGQEVILRCVPISNHLYFYWYRQILGQKVEFLVSFYNNEISEKSEIFDDQFSVERPDGSNFTLKIRSTKLEDSAMYFCASKGTSRTDTQYFGPGTRLTVL.

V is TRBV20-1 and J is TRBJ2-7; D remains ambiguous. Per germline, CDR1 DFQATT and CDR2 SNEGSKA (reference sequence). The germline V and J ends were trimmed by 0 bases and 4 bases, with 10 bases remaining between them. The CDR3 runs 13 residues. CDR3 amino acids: CSARELRVYEQYF. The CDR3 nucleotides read TGCAGTGCTAGAGAACTAAGGGTTTACGAGCAGTACTTC.

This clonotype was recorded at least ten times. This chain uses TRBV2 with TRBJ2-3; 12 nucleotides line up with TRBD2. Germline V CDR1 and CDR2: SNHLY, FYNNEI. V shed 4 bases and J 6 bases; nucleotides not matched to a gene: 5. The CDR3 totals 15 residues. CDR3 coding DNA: TGTGCCAGCAGTGCCAGGACTAGCGGGAAGGATACGCAGTATTTT. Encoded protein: CASSARTSGKDTQYF. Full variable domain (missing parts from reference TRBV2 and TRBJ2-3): EPEVTQTPSHQVTQMGQEVILRCVPISNHLYFYWYRQILGQKVEFLVSFYNNEISEKSEIFDDQFSVERPDGSNFTLKIRSTKLEDSAMYFCASSARTSGKDTQYFGPGTRLTVL.

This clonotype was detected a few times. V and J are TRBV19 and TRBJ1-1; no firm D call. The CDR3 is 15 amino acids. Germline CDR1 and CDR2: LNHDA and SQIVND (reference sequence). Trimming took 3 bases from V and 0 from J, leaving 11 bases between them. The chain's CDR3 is CASSIFGRLNTEAFF. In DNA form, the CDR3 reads TGTGCCAGTAGTATTTTCGGGCGGCTGAACACTGAAGCTTTCTTT. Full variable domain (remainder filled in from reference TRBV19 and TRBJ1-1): DGGITQSPKYLFRKEGQNVTLSCEQNLNHDAMYWYRQDPGQGLRLIYYSQIVNDFQKGDIAEGYSVSREKKESFPLTVTSAQKNPTAFYLCASSIFGRLNTEAFFGQGTRLTVV.

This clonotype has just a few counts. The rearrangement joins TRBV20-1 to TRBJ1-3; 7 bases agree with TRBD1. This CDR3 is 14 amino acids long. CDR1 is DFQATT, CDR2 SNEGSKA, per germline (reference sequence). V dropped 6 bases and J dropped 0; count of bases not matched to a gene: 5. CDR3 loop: CSAWDSLSGNTIYF. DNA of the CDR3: TGCAGTGCCTGGGACAGCCTCTCTGGAAACACCATATATTTT.

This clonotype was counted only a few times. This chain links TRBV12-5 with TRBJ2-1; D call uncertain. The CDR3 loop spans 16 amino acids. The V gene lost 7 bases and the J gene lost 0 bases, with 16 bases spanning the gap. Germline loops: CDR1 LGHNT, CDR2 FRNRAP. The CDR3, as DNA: TGTGCTAGTGCCCTTTACCGGGTAAGCTCCTACAATGAGCAGTTCTTC. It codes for CASALYRVSSYNEQFF.

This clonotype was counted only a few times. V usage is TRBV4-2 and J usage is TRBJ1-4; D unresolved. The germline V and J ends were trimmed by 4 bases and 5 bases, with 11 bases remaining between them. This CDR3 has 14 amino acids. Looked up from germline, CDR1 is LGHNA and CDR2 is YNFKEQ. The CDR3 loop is CASSPTDLNEKLFF. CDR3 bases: TGTGCCAGCAGCCCGACGGATCTAAATGAAAAACTGTTTTTT.

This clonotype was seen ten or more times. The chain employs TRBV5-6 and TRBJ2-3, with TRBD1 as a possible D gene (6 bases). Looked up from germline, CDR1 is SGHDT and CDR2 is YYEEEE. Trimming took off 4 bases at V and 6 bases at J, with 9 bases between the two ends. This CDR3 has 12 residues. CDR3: CASSRGQDTQYF. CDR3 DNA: TGTGCCAGCAGCAGAGGACAGGATACGCAGTATTTT.

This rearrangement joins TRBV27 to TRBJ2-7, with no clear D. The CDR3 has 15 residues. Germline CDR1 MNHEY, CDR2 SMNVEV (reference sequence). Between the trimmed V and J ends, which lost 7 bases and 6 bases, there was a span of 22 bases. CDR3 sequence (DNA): TGTGCCAGCACCGTCCCGGAAGGCGGACCTCCCGAGCAGTACTTC. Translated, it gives CASTVPEGGPPEQYF.

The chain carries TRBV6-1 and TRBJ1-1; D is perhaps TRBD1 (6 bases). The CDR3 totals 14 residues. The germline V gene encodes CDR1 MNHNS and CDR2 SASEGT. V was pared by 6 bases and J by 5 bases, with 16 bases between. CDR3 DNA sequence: TGTGCCAGCAGGCTAAGGAGGGGGTATACTGAAGCTTTCTTT. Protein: CASRLRRGYTEAFF.

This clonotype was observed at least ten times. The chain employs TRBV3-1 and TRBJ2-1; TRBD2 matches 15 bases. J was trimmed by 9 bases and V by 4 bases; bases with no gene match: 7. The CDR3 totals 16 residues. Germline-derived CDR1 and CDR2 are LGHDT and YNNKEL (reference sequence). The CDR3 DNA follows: TGTGCCAGCAGCCTCTGGACTAGCGGGAGGGCCTCTGAGCAGTTCTTC. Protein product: CASSLWTSGRASEQFF.

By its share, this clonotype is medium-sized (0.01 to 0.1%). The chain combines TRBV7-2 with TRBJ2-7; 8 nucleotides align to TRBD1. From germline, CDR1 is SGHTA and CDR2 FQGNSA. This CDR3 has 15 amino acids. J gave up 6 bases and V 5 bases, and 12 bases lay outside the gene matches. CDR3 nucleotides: TGTGCCAGCAGCCAGAGATCCGGGACAGGAGGCGAGCAGTACTTC. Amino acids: CASSQRSGTGGEQYF.

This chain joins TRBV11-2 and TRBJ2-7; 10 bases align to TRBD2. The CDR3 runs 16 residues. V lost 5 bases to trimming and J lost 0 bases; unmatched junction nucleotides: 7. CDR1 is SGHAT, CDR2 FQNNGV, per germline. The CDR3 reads CASSPLGLADSYEQYF. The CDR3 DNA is TGTGCCAGCAGCCCTCTCGGACTAGCGGACTCCTACGAGCAGTACTTC.

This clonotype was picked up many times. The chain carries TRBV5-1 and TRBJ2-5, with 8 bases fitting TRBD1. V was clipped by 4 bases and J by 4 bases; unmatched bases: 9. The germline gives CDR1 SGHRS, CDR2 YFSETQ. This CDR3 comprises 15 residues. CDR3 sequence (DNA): TGCGCCAGCAGCCCGGACAGGGTGGTGGGAGAGACCCAGTACTTC. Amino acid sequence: CASSPDRVVGETQYF.

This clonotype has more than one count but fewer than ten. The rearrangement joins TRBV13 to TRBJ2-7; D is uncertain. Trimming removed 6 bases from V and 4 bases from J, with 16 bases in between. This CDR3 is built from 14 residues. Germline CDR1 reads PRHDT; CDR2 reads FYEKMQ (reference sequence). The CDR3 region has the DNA TGTGCCAGCAGTTCCCGGCCAAGGGTATACGAGCAGTACTTC. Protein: CASSSRPRVYEQYF.

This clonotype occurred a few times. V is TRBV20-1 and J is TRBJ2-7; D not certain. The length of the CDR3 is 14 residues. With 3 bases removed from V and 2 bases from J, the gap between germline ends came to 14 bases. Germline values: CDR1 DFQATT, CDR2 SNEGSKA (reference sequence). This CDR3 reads CSASLEGPAYEQYF. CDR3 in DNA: TGCAGTGCTAGTCTTGAAGGACCCGCCTACGAGCAGTACTTC.

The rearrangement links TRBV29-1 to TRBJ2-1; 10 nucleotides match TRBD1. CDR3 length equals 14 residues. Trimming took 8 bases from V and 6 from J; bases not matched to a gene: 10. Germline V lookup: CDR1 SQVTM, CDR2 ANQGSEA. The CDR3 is CSLRTGTGANEQFF. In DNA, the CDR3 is TGCAGCCTCCGAACCGGGACAGGGGCCAATGAGCAGTTCTTC.

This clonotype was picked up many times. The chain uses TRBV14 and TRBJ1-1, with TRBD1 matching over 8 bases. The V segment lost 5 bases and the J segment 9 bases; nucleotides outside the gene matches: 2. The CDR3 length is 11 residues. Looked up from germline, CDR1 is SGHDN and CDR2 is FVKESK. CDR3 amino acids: CASSGTGKAFF. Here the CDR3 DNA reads TGTGCCAGCAGCGGGACAGGTAAAGCTTTCTTT. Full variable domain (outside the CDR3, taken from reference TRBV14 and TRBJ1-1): EAGVTQFPSHSVIEKGQTVTLRCDPISGHDNLYWYRRVMGKEIKFLLHFVKESKQDESGMPNNRFLAERTGGTYSTLKVQPAELEDSGVYFCASSGTGKAFFGQGTRLTVV.

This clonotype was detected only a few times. CDR3 sequence reads: CASSPGVEETQYF. The CDR3 DNA is TGTGCCAGCTCACCGGGGGTGGAGGAGACCCAGTACTTC. The chain recombines TRBV18 with TRBJ2-5, with D perhaps being TRBD1 or TRBD2 (5 bases each). Between the trimmed V and J ends, which lost 3 bases and 5 bases, there was a span of 10 bases. The CDR3 consists of 13 residues. Germline CDR1 and CDR2: KGHSH and LQKENI. The full variable domain, in which reference TRBV18 and TRBJ2-5 provide the parts outside the CDR3, is NAGVMQNPRHLVRRRGQEARLRCSPMKGHSHVYWYRQLPEEGLKFMVYLQKENIIDESGMPKERFSAEFPKEGPSILRIQQVVRGDSAAYFCASSPGVEETQYFGPGTRLLVL.

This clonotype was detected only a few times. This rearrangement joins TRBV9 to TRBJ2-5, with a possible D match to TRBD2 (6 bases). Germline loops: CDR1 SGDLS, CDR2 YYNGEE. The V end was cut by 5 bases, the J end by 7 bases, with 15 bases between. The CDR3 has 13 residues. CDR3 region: CASSRSSAGTQYF. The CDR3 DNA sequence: TGTGCCAGCAGTAGGTCTAGCGCGGGGACCCAGTACTTC.

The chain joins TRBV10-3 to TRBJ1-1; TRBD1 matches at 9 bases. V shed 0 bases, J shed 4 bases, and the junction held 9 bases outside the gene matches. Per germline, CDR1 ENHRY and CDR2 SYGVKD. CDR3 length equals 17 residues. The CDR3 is CAISESNHRDRATEAFF. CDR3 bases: TGTGCCATCAGTGAGTCGAATCACCGGGACAGGGCCACTGAAGCTTTCTTT.

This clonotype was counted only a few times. The CDR3 sequence: CASSFEWGTDTQYF. The CDR3 bases are TGTGCCAGCAGCTTTGAATGGGGAACAGATACGCAGTATTTT. The rearrangement joins TRBV7-8 to TRBJ2-3; no clear D. The CDR3 sequence is 14 residues long. Trimming cost V 3 bases and J 3 bases, with 10 bases left between them. Germline loops: CDR1 SGHVS, CDR2 FQNEAQ.

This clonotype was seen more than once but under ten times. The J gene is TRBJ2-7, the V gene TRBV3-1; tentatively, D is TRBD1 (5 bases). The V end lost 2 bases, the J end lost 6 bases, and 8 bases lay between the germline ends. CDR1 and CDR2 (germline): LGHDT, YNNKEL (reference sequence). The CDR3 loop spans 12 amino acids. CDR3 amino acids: CASSQTRAEQYF. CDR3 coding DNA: TGTGCCAGCAGCCAAACCAGGGCCGAGCAGTACTTC.

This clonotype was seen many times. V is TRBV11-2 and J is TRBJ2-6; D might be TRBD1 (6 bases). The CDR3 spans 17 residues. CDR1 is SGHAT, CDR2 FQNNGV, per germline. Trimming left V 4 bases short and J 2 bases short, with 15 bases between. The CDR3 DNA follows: TGTGCCAGCAGCTCCACTTGGGGGCCCGCTGGGGCCAACGTCCTGACTTTC. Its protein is CASSSTWGPAGANVLTF.

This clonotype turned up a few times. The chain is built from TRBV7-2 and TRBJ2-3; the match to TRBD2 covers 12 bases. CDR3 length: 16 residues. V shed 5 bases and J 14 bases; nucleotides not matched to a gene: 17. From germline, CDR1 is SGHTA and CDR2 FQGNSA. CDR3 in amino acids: CASSPLGPPLAGGLYF. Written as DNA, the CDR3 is TGTGCCAGCAGCCCACTAGGGCCCCCCCTAGCGGGGGGGTTGTATTTT.